The clone carrying this TCR beta chain was seen a few times. The antigen is not known. The second PCR ran about 6 to 12 cycles with a sample-barcoded 5' primer and J-beta primers. TCRdb itself ran the 5' RACE reads through MiXCR, one entry per CDR3 protein. The sample carries about 630,000 distinct CDR3 sequences, roughly 21% recorded once. These data are taken from a study of blood T cells in healthy people across ages. This CDR3 spans 14 amino acids. The V gene's germline CDR1 is DFQATT and CDR2 SNEGSKA (reference sequence). Study results and caveats: Observed TCR beta diversity per million T cells went down as age went up. This fall followed a roughly linear course with age.

Material: blood. The sequence derives from a man between 65 and 85 years old in good health. The J gene is TRBJ2-5, the V gene TRBV20-1; 12 bases fit TRBD2. The end of the DNA aligns better with TRBJ2-7, so the J call may be wrong. The CDR3, as DNA: TGCAGTGCTTTCAGACTAGCGGGAGTTGGCGAGCAGTACTTC. Residues: CSAFRLAGVGEQYF.